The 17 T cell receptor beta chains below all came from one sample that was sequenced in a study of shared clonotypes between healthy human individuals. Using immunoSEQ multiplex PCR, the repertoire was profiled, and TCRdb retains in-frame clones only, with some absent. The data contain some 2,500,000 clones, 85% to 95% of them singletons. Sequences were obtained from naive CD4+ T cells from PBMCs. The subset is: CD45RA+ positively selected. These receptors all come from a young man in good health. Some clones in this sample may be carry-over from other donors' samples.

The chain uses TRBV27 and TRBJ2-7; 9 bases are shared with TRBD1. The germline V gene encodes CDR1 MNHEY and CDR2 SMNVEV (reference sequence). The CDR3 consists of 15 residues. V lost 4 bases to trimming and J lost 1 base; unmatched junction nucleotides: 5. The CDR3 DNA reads TGTGCCAGCAGTTGGGGGACAGGGCCATCCTACGAGCAGTACTTC. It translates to CASSWGTGPSYEQYF.

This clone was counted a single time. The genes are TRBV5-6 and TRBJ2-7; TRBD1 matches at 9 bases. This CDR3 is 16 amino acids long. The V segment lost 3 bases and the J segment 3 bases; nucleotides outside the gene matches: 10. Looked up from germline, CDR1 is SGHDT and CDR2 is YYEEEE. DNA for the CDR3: TGTGCCAGCAGCTCGGCTACCGGGACAGGGTACTACGAGCAGTACTTC. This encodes CASSSATGTGYYEQYF.

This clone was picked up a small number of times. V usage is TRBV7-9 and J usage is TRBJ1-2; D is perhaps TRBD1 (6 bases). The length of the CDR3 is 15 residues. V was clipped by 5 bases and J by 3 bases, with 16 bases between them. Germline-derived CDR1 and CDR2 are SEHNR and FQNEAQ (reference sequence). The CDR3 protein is CASSPWGGADYGYTF. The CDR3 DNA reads TGTGCCAGCAGCCCCTGGGGGGGGGCCGACTATGGCTACACCTTC. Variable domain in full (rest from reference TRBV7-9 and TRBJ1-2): DTGVSQNPRHKITKRGQNVTFRCDPISEHNRLYWYRQTLGQGPEFLTYFQNEAQLEKSRLLSDRFSAERPKGSFSTLEIQRTEQGDSAMYLCASSPWGGADYGYTFGSGTRLTVV.

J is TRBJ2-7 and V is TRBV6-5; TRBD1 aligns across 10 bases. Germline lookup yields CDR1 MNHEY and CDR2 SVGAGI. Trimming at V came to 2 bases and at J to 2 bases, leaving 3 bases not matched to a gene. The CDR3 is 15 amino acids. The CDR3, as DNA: TGTGCCAGCAGTTACGGGGGACAGGGGACCTACGAGCAGTACTTC. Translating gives CASSYGGQGTYEQYF.

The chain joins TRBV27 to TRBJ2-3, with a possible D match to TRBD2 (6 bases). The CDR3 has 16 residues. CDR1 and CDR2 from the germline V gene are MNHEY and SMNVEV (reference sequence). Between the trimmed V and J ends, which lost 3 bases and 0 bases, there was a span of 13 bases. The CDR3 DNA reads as TGTGCCAGCAGTTTTTACGCGGGGATAAGCACAGATACGCAGTATTTT. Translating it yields CASSFYAGISTDTQYF.

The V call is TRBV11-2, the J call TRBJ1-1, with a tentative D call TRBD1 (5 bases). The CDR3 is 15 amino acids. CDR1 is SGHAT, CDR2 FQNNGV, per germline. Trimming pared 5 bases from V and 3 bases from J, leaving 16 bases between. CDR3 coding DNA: TGTGCCAGCAGCACGCAAGGTTGGGGGTACACTGAAGCTTTCTTT. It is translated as CASSTQGWGYTEAFF.

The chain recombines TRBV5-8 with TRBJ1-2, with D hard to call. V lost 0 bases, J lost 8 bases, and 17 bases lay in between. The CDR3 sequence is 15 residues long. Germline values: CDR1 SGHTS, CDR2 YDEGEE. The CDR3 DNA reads TGTGCCAGCAGCTTGGAAGGCAAGGCCTCCGAAGGCTACACCTTC. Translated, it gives CASSLEGKASEGYTF.

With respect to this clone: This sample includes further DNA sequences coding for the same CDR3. CDR3 residues: CASSPGLAGVETQYF. CDR3 in DNA: TGTGCCAGCAGCCCCGGACTAGCGGGGGTAGAGACCCAGTACTTC. The chain recombines TRBV7-9 with TRBJ2-5; 13 nucleotides match TRBD2. The CDR3 has 15 amino acids. CDR1 and CDR2 (germline): SEHNR, FQNEAQ (reference sequence). J lost 4 bases, V lost 5 bases, and 4 bases had no gene match.

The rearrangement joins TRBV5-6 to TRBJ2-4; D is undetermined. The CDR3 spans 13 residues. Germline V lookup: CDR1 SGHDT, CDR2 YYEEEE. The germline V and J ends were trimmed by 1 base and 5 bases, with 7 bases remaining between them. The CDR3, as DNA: TGTGCCAGCAGCTTGCTAGGTGAAAACATTCAGTACTTC. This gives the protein CASSLLGENIQYF.

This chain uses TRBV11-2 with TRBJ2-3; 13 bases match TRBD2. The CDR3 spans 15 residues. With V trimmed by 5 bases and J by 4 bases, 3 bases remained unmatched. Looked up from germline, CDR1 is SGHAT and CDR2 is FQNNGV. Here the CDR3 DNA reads TGTGCCAGCAGCATGGGACTAGCGGGGTCAGATACGCAGTATTTT. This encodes CASSMGLAGSDTQYF.

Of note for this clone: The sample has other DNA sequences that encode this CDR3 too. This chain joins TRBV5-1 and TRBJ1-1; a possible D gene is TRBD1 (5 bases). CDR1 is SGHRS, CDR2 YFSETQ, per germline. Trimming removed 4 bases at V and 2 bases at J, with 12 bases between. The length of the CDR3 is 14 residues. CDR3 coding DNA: TGCGCCAGCAGCCTGGGGACGGCTAACACTGAAGCTTTCTTT. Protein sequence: CASSLGTANTEAFF.

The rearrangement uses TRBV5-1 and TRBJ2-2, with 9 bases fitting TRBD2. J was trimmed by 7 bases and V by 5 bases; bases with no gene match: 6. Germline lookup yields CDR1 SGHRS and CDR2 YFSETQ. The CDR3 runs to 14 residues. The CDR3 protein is CASSLAGHIGELFF. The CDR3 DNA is TGCGCCAGCAGTCTAGCGGGACACATCGGGGAGCTGTTTTTT.

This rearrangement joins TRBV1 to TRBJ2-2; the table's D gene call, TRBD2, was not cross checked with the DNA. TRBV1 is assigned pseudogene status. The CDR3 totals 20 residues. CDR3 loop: CTSSPSGRPSLSANTGELFF. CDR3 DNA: TGCACCAGCAGCCCTAGCGGGAGGCCTTCCCTCTCCGCGAACACCGGGGAGCTGTTTTTT.

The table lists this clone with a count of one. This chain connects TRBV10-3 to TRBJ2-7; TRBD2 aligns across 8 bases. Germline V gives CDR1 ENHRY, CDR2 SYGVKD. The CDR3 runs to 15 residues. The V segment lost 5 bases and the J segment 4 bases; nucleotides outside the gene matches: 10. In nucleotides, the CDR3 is TGTGCCATCAGTCCCAGCGGGAGTGGTGTTTACGAGCAGTACTTC. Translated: CAISPSGSGVYEQYF.

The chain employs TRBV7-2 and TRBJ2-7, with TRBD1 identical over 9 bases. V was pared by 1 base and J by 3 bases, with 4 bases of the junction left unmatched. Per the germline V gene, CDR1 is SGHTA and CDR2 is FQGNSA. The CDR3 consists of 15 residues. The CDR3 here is CASSLDSGQGYEQYF. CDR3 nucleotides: TGTGCCAGCAGCTTAGATTCGGGACAGGGCTACGAGCAGTACTTC.

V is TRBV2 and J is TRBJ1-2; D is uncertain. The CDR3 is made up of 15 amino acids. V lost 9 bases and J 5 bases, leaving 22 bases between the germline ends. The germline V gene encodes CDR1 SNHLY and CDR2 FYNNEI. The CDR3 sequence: CASESGRSGFYGYTF. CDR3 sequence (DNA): TGTGCCAGTGAGAGTGGCCGCAGCGGATTTTATGGCTACACCTTC.

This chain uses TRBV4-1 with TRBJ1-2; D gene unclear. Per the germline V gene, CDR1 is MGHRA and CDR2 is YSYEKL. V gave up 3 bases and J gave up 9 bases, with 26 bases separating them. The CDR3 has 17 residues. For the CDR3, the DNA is TGCGCCAGCAGCCAGCCTCCTTCCTTTGGGGTACTCGCCAGCTACACCTTC. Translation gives CASSQPPSFGVLASYTF.